The source of this T cell receptor (beta chain) is a study of blood T cell repertoires in COVID-19. TCRdb keeps only in-frame clones here, not all; method: immunoSEQ multiplex PCR. The sample yields about 110,000 clones, about 88% seen once. Germline V gene lookup returns CDR1 MDHEN and CDR2 SYDVKM. V gave up 3 bases and J gave up 7 bases, with 12 bases separating them. The CDR3 sequence is 14 residues long. Material: peripheral blood. The V call is TRBV28, the J call TRBJ1-4; TRBD1 might be the D (5 bases). The TCR originated in a woman in her 70s who had recovered from COVID-19. CDR3 DNA sequence: TGTGCCAGCAGTTTGGCCGGGGGTGCTGAAAAACTGTTTTTT. This codes for CASSLAGGAEKLFF.